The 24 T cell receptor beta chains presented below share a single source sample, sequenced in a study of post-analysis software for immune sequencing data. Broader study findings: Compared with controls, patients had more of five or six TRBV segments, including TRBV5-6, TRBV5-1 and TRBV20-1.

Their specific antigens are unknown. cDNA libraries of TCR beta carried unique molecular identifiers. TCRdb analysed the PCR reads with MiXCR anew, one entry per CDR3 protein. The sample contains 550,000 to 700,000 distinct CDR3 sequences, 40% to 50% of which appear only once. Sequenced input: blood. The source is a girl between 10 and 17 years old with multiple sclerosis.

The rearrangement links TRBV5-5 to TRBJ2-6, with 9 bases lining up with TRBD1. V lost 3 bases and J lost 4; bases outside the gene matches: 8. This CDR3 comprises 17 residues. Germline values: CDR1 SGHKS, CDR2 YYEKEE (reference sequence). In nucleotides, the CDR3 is TGTGCCAGCAGCTCGGGACAGGGAGGAACAGGGGCCAACGTCCTGACTTTC. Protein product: CASSSGQGGTGANVLTF.

The DNA for the CDR3 is TGTGCCAGCAGCCAACGGTGGGACATAGAGACCCAGTACTTC. Its protein is CASSQRWDIETQYF. The chain links TRBV3-1 to TRBJ2-5; perhaps TRBD1 as D (6 bases). The CDR3 loop spans 14 amino acids. Germline CDR1 reads LGHDT; CDR2 reads YNNKEL (reference sequence). Trimming stripped 2 bases from V and 4 bases from J, with 11 bases between.

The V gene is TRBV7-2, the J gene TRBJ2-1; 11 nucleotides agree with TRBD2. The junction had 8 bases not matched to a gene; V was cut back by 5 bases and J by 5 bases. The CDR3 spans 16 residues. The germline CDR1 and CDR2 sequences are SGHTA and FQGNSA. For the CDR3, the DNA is TGTGCCAGCAGCATCACACGTAGCGGGGGGGACAATGAGCAGTTCTTC. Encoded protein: CASSITRSGGDNEQFF.

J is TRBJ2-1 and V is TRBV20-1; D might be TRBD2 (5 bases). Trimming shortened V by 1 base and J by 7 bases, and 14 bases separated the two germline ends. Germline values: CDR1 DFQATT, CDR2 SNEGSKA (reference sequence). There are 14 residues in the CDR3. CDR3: CSARAPSERNEQFF. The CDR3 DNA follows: TGCAGTGCTAGAGCCCCTTCTGAGCGGAATGAGCAGTTCTTC.

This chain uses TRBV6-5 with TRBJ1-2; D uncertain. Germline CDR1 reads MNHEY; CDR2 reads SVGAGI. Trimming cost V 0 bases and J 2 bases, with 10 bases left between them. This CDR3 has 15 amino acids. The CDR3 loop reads CASSYSRGRNYGYTF. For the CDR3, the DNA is TGTGCCAGCAGTTACTCTCGAGGTAGAAACTATGGCTACACCTTC.

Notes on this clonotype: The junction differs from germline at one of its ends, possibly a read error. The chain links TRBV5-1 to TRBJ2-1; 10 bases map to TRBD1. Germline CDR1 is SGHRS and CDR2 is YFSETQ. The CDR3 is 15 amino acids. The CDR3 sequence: CASSSGQGDVNGQFF. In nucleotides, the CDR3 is TGCGCCAGCAGCTCTGGACAGGGGGATGTCAATGGGCAGTTCTTC.

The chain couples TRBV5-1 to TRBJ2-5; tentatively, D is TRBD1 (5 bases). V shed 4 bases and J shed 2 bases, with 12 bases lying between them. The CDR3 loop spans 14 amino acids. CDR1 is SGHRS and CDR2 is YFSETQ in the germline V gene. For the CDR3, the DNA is TGCGCCAGCAGCCCGACAGAGTTACAAGAGACCCAGTACTTC. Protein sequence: CASSPTELQETQYF.

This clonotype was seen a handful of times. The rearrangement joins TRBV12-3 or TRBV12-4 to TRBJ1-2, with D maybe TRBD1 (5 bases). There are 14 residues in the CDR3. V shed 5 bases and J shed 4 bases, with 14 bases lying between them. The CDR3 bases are TGTGCCAGCAGTGTCGGTTTGGGGGTCTATGGCTACACCTTC. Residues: CASSVGLGVYGYTF.

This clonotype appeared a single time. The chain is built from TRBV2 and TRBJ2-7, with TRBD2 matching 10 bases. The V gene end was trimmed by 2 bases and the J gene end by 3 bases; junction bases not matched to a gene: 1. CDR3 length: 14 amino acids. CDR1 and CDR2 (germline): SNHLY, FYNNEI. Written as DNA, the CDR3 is TGTGCCAGCAGTGAACTAGCGGGAGTCTACGAGCAGTACTTC. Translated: CASSELAGVYEQYF.

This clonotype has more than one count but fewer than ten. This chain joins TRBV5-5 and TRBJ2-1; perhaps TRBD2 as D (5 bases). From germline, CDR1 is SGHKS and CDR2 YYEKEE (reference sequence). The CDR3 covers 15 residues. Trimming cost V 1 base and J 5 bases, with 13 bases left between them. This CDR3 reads CASSLFPSRNNEQFF. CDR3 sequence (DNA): TGTGCCAGCAGCTTGTTTCCTAGCAGAAACAATGAGCAGTTCTTC. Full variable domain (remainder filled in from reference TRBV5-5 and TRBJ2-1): DAGVTQSPTHLIKTRGQQVTLRCSPISGHKSVSWYQQVLGQGPQFIFQYYEKEERGRGNFPDRFSARQFPNYSSELNVNALLLGDSALYLCASSLFPSRNNEQFFGPGTRLTVL.

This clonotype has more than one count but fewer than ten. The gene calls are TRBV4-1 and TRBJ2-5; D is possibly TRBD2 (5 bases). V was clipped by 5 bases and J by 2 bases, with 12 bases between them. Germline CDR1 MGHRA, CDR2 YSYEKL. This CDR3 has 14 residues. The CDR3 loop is CASSFGLRQETQYF. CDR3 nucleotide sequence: TGCGCCAGCAGCTTCGGACTGAGGCAAGAGACCCAGTACTTC.

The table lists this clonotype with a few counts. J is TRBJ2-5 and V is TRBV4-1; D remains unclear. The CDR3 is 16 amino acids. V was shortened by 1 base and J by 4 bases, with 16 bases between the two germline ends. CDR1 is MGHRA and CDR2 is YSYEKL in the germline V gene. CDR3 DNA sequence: TGCGCCAGCAGCCAAGTAAATCTAGGGTTTTCAGAGACCCAGTACTTC. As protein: CASSQVNLGFSETQYF.

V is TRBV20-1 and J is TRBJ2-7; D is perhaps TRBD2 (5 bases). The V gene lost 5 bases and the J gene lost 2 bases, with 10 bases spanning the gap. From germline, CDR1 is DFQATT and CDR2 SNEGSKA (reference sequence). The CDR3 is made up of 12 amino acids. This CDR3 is CSAEDFAYEQYF. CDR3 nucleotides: TGCAGTGCTGAGGACTTTGCCTACGAGCAGTACTTC.

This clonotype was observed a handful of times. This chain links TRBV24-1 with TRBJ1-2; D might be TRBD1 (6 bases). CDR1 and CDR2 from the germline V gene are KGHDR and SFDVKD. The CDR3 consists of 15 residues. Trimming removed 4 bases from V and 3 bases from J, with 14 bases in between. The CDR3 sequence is CATSDAGGAHYGYTF. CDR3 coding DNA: TGTGCCACCAGTGACGCCGGGGGGGCTCACTATGGCTACACCTTC.

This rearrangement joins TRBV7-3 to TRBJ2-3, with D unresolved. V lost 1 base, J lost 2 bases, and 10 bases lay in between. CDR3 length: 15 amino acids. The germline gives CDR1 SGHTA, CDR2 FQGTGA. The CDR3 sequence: CASSLKSGPTDTQYF. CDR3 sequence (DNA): TGTGCCAGCAGCTTAAAGTCAGGCCCCACAGATACGCAGTATTTT. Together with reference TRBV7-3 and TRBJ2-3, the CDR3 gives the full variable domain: GAGVSQTPSNKVTEKGKYVELRCDPISGHTALYWYRQSLGQGPEFLIYFQGTGAADDSGLPNDRFFAVRPEGSVSTLKIQRTERGDSAVYLCASSLKSGPTDTQYFGPGTRLTVL.

The CDR3, as DNA: TGTGCCAGCAGTCTGACGACCGGCGGGGTCACCATATATTTT. This translates into CASSLTTGGVTIYF. The J gene is TRBJ1-3, the V gene TRBV12-3 or TRBV12-4; D not certain. There are 14 residues in the CDR3. The germline V and J ends were trimmed by 5 bases and 9 bases, with 17 bases remaining between them.

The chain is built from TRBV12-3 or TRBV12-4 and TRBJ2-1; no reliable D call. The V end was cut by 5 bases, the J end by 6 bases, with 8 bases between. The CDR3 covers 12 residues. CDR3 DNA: TGTGCCAGCAGTCCGATTTTCAATGAGCAGTTCTTC. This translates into CASSPIFNEQFF.

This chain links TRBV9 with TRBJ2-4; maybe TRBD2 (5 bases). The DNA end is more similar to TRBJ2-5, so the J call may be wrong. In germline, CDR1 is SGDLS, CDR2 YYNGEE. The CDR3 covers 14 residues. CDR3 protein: CASSVDVSAETQYF. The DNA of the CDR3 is TGTGCCAGCAGCGTAGATGTTAGCGCGGAGACCCAGTACTTC.

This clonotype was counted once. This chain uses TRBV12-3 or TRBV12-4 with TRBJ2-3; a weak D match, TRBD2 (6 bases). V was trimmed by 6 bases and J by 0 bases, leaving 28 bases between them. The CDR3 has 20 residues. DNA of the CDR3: TGTGCCAGCAGCCCAGCGGGTGGGGCAGGGCCCTCGACTAGCACAGATACGCAGTATTTT. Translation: CASSPAGGAGPSTSTDTQYF.

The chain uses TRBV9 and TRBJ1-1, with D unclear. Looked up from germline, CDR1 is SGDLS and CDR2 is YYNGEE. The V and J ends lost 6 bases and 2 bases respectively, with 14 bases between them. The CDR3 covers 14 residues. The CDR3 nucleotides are TGTGCCAGCACCAGAGATGCAGGCAACACTGAAGCTTTCTTT. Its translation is CASTRDAGNTEAFF.

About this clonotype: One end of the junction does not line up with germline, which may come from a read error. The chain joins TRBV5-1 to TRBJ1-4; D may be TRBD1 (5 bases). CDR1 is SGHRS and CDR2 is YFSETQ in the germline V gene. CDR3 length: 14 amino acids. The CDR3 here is CASSLTATNEKLFF. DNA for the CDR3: TGTGCCAGCAGCTTGACAGCAACTAATGAAAAACTGTTTTTT.

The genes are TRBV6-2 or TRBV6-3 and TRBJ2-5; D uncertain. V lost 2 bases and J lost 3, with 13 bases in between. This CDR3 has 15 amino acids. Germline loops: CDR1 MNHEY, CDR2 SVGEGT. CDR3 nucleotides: TGTGCCAGCAGTTACGCGGAACACCCAGAAGAGACCCAGTACTTC. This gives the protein CASSYAEHPEETQYF.

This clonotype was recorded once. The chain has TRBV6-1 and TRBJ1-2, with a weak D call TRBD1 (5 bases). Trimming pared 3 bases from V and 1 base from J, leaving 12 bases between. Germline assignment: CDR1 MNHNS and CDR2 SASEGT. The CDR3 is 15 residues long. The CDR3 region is CASSDGARDNYGYTF. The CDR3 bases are TGTGCCAGCAGTGATGGGGCCCGGGATAACTATGGCTACACCTTC.

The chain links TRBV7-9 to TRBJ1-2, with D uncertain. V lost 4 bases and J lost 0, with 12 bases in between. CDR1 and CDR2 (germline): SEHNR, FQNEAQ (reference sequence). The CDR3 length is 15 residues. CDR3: CASSYLGRSNYGYTF. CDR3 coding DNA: TGTGCCAGCAGCTACCTCGGCCGGTCTAACTATGGCTACACCTTC. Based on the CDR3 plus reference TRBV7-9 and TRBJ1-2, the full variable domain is DTGVSQNPRHKITKRGQNVTFRCDPISEHNRLYWYRQTLGQGPEFLTYFQNEAQLEKSRLLSDRFSAERPKGSFSTLEIQRTEQGDSAMYLCASSYLGRSNYGYTFGSGTRLTVV.